A selection of T cell receptor beta chains follows, all from one sample in a study of cytomegalovirus exposure and HLA in healthy donors. Repertoires were generated with immunoSEQ multiplex PCR, while TCRdb's copy carries only in-frame clones and drops some. Recorded for this sample: some 70,000 clones. Sequencing input: PBMCs. Every receptor here comes from a female donor in good health and CMV-seropositive. Each CDR3 is given with its conserved first and last residue. D genes are given only for firm matches.

>TRBV28|TRBJ2-7|TRBD1
CASSLYRGLYEQYF
TGTGCCAGCAGTTTATACAGGGGGCTCTACGAGCAGTACTTC
>TRBV6-4|TRBJ2-1|TRBD2
CASSEEGLAAYNEQFF
TGTGCCAGCAGTGAAGAAGGACTAGCGGCCTACAATGAGCAGTTCTTC
>TRBV6-5|TRBJ2-7|-
CASSYERFSYEQYF
TGTGCCAGCAGTTACGAACGCTTCTCCTACGAGCAGTACTTC
>TRBV19|TRBJ1-5|TRBD1
CASLRQGISNQPQHF
TGTGCCAGCCTCCGACAGGGGATTAGCAATCAGCCCCAGCATTTT
>TRBV18|TRBJ2-2|TRBD2
CASSPLPSSSGGITGELFF
TGTGCCAGCTCACCCCTACCTTCTAGTAGCGGGGGAATCACCGGGGAGCTGTTTTTT
>TRBV9|TRBJ1-1|TRBD1
CASSVGGTGALNTEAFF
TGTGCCAGCAGCGTAGGGGGGACAGGGGCCTTGAACACTGAAGCTTTCTTT
>TRBV13|TRBJ1-1|-
CASSVRGQNTEAFF
TGTGCCAGCAGCGTACGGGGTCAAAACACTGAAGCTTTCTTT
>TRBV6-1|TRBJ2-1|-
CASSDPGLVKAEQFF
TGTGCCAGCAGTGATCCAGGGCTAGTCAAGGCTGAGCAGTTCTTC
>TRBV9|TRBJ1-2|-
CASSVASQANYGYTF
TGTGCCAGCAGCGTAGCTTCTCAGGCGAACTATGGCTACACCTTC
>TRBV7-2|TRBJ2-6|-
CASSQITRLGANVLTF
TGTGCCAGCAGCCAGATAACGCGGCTAGGGGCCAACGTCCTGACTTTC
>TRBV6-1|TRBJ1-1|-
CASSAAGGTEAFF
TGTGCCAGCAGTGCCGCCGGGGGCACTGAAGCTTTCTTT
>TRBV28|TRBJ2-1|-
CASSWAPGRVNEQFF
TGTGCCAGCAGTTGGGCCCCCGGGAGAGTCAATGAGCAGTTCTTC
>TRBV19|TRBJ2-3|TRBD1
CASSMTGQGYSTQYF
TGTGCCAGTAGTATGACGGGACAGGGGTACAGTACGCAGTATTTT
>TRBV7-9|TRBJ2-2|TRBD1
CASSSLGTGRTGELFF
TGTGCCAGCAGCTCCCTCGGGACAGGGAGGACCGGGGAGCTGTTTTTT
>TRBV25-1|TRBJ1-2|-
CASSEFGGADGYTF
TGTGCCAGCAGTGAATTCGGGGGAGCAGATGGCTACACCTTC
>TRBV28|TRBJ2-6|TRBD1
CASSFQQGALPGANVLTF
TGTGCCAGCAGTTTCCAACAGGGGGCGCTCCCTGGGGCCAACGTCCTGACTTTC
>TRBV30|TRBJ1-5|-
CAWSNPAGVSNQPQHF
TGTGCCTGGAGTAACCCGGCAGGGGTAAGCAATCAGCCCCAGCATTTT
>TRBV7-2|TRBJ2-5|TRBD2
CASSPQGLAGTGVQTQYF
TGTGCCAGCAGCCCTCAAGGACTAGCGGGGACTGGGGTACAGACCCAGTACTTC
>TRBV4-3|TRBJ2-2|-
CASSNRDKNTGELFF
TGCGCCAGCAGCAACCGGGATAAGAACACCGGGGAGCTGTTTTTT
>TRBV29-1|TRBJ2-7|-
CSVEVWPGVHEQYF
TGCAGCGTTGAAGTTTGGCCCGGAGTCCACGAGCAGTACTTC
>TRBV18|TRBJ2-1|-
CASSPGQRDEQFF
TGTGCCAGCTCACCAGGTCAACGGGATGAGCAGTTCTTC
>TRBV5-1|TRBJ1-2|TRBD1
CASSLAGDREDGYTF
TGCGCCAGCAGCTTGGCCGGGGACAGAGAGGATGGCTACACCTTC
>TRBV7-6|TRBJ2-3|-
CASSLATGRKVPDTQYF
TGTGCCAGCAGCTTAGCGACGGGAAGAAAAGTTCCAGATACGCAGTATTTT
>TRBV18|TRBJ2-7|TRBD1
CASSQGIQGSSYEQYF
TGTGCCAGCTCACAGGGTATACAGGGGAGCTCCTACGAGCAGTACTTC